One sample yielded the 29 T cell receptor beta chains listed below, sequenced in a study of cytomegalovirus exposure and HLA in healthy donors. 13 Jbeta primers and 60 Vbeta primers were used for the PCR. Some clones are missing from TCRdb's copy, which holds only in-frame ones; the method was immunoSEQ multiplex PCR. The repertoire holds 150,000 to 200,000 clones, with 60% to 80% as singletons. Input material: PBMCs. All receptors come from a middle-aged woman in good health and CMV-seropositive.

V gene TRBV10-3 combines with J gene TRBJ2-7; 9 nucleotides match TRBD1. Trimming at V came to 3 bases and at J to 3 bases, leaving 9 bases not matched to a gene. Germline CDR1 reads ENHRY; CDR2 reads SYGVKD. This CDR3 region has 16 residues. In DNA, the CDR3 is TGTGCCATCAGTGACCCCGGGACAGGGAAAAACTACGAGCAGTACTTC. Translation gives CAISDPGTGKNYEQYF.

The CDR3 region has the DNA TGTGCCAGCAGCCAAGATCAGGGGGATGGCTACACCTTC. This sequence encodes CASSQDQGDGYTF. The chain uses TRBV4-2 and TRBJ1-2; TRBD1 aligns across 7 bases. V trimming: 0 bases; J trimming: 6 bases; junction bases outside the gene matches: 1. In germline, CDR1 is LGHNA, CDR2 YNFKEQ. This CDR3 spans 13 amino acids.

V is TRBV18 and J is TRBJ1-2, with D perhaps matching TRBD1 (6 bases). The CDR3 consists of 14 residues. CDR1 KGHSH and CDR2 LQKENI come from the germline V gene. V was cut by 3 bases and J by 5 bases, with 13 bases left in between. In DNA, the CDR3 is TGTGCCAGCTCACCGAGCAGGGGCCAGTATGGCTACACCTTC. Its translation: CASSPSRGQYGYTF.

This rearrangement joins TRBV4-2 to TRBJ2-1; 10 positions match TRBD2. Unmatched junction bases numbered 8, after V lost 0 bases and J lost 0 bases. The V gene's germline CDR1 is LGHNA and CDR2 YNFKEQ. The CDR3 runs to 19 residues. The CDR3 loop reads CASSQDASGSVSSYNEQFF. The CDR3 coding sequence is TGTGCCAGCAGCCAAGATGCTAGCGGGAGCGTTAGCTCCTACAATGAGCAGTTCTTC.

The chain links TRBV28 to TRBJ1-2, with D maybe TRBD1 (5 bases). V was pared by 9 bases and J by 3 bases, with 20 bases between. The CDR3 spans 15 residues. Germline CDR1 MDHEN, CDR2 SYDVKM. CDR3 protein: CASSDSGEIYYGYTF. The CDR3 DNA reads TGTGCCAGTTCAGACAGTGGGGAAATCTACTATGGCTACACCTTC.

The J gene is TRBJ2-1, the V gene TRBV7-2; 10 positions agree with TRBD2. The CDR3 length is 15 residues. Per germline, CDR1 SGHTA and CDR2 FQGNSA. Trimming removed 2 bases from V and 7 bases from J; junction bases left unmatched: 5. This CDR3 is CASSLSGGAGNEQFF. The DNA for the CDR3 is TGTGCCAGCAGCTTAAGCGGGGGGGCCGGTAATGAGCAGTTCTTC.

J is TRBJ1-2 and V is TRBV29-1, with TRBD1 as a possible D gene (6 bases). The V gene's germline CDR1 is SQVTM and CDR2 ANQGSEA. The CDR3 length is 13 residues. Trimming cost V 4 bases and J 2 bases, with 11 bases left between them. The CDR3 protein is CSVATGTNYGYTF. The CDR3, as DNA: TGCAGCGTTGCAACAGGGACCAACTATGGCTACACCTTC.

Concerning this clone itself: Other DNA sequences in the same sample also yield this CDR3. The gene calls are TRBV6-6 and TRBJ1-1, with 9 positions matching TRBD1. Per the germline V gene, CDR1 is MNHNY and CDR2 is SVGAGI (reference sequence). The CDR3 extends over 16 amino acids. V shed 0 bases and J 4 bases; nucleotides not matched to a gene: 6. CDR3 sequence reads: CASSYSTGGLGTEAFF. CDR3 DNA sequence: TGTGCCAGCAGTTACTCTACAGGGGGCCTCGGCACTGAAGCTTTCTTT.

This clone occurred a few times. The rearrangement uses TRBV7-9 and TRBJ2-2; D unresolved. The germline gives CDR1 SEHNR, CDR2 FQNEAQ (reference sequence). The germline V and J ends were trimmed by 5 bases and 4 bases, with 14 bases remaining between them. The CDR3 runs to 15 residues. The CDR3 bases are TGTGCCAGCAGCCCTGTACGGGTGGGCACCGGGGAGCTGTTTTTT. Protein: CASSPVRVGTGELFF.

The J gene is TRBJ2-2, the V gene TRBV4-1; perhaps TRBD2 as D (5 bases). The germline V gene encodes CDR1 MGHRA and CDR2 YSYEKL. The CDR3 length is 15 residues. V was pared by 3 bases and J by 6 bases, with 14 bases between. This CDR3 reads CASSHVSSGAGELFF. In DNA form, the CDR3 reads TGCGCCAGCAGCCACGTTAGCTCCGGGGCCGGGGAGCTGTTTTTT.

The chain is built from TRBV7-9 and TRBJ2-2; possibly TRBD2 for D (6 bases). In germline, CDR1 is SEHNR, CDR2 FQNEAQ (reference sequence). The CDR3 has 14 amino acids. V lost 3 bases, J lost 7 bases, and 12 bases lay in between. The CDR3 DNA reads as TGTGCCAGCAGCTTCGGGAGTGAACTCGGGGAGCTGTTTTTT. Translating it yields CASSFGSELGELFF.

Only a few counts were recorded for this clone. The rearrangement joins TRBV19 to TRBJ2-3, with unresolved D. Germline assignment: CDR1 LNHDA and CDR2 SQIVND (reference sequence). V lost 10 bases to trimming and J lost 0 bases, with 17 bases between them. The CDR3 has 15 residues. The CDR3 sequence is CATATGSTSTDTQYF. The CDR3 nucleotides are TGTGCCACCGCCACCGGTAGTACTAGCACAGATACGCAGTATTTT.

The J gene is TRBJ2-5, the V gene TRBV28, with 12 nucleotides matching TRBD2. The DNA matches TRBJ2-7 better at its end, which makes the J call doubtful. The CDR3 is 14 amino acids. CDR1 and CDR2 from the germline V gene are MDHEN and SYDVKM. DNA for the CDR3: TGTGCCACCCTGACTAGCGGGAGATTATACGAGCAGTACTTC. This sequence encodes CATLTSGRLYEQYF.

This clone was counted a few times. The CDR3 region is CASSSTDTNYGYTF. The DNA of the CDR3 is TGTGCCAGCAGTTCGACAGACACGAACTATGGCTACACCTTC. V and J are TRBV27 and TRBJ1-2; TRBD1 might be the D (5 bases). The CDR3 is 14 residues long. The germline CDR1 and CDR2 sequences are MNHEY and SMNVEV (reference sequence). V was shortened by 4 bases and J by 2 bases, with 11 bases between the two germline ends.

This chain uses TRBV6-5 with TRBJ1-3; TRBD1 agrees at 7 bases. V dropped 0 bases and J dropped 5; count of bases not matched to a gene: 7. CDR1 MNHEY and CDR2 SVGAGI come from the germline V gene. The CDR3 is 16 residues long. CDR3 DNA: TGTGCCAGCAGTTACTCCGAGACAGGGAGTAGAAACACCATATATTTT. It codes for CASSYSETGSRNTIYF.

This chain links TRBV5-1 with TRBJ1-1, with D hard to call. The germline V gene encodes CDR1 SGHRS and CDR2 YFSETQ. V was clipped by 4 bases and J by 1 base, with 11 bases between them. The length of the CDR3 is 14 residues. CDR3 sequence: CASSAYSGNTEAFF. CDR3 sequence (DNA): TGCGCCAGCAGCGCCTATTCTGGGAACACTGAAGCTTTCTTT.

V is TRBV6-5 and J is TRBJ1-2, with a possible D match to TRBD1 (6 bases). V shed 2 bases and J shed 1 base, with 11 bases lying between them. This CDR3 is built from 15 residues. Germline V gene data show CDR1 as MNHEY and CDR2 as SVGAGI. DNA for the CDR3: TGTGCCAGCAGTTACGGGGGGGCTGGTAACTATGGCTACACCTTC. This encodes CASSYGGAGNYGYTF.

This chain uses TRBV6-5 with TRBJ1-2; D not certain. This CDR3 spans 15 amino acids. CDR1 and CDR2 (germline): MNHEY, SVGAGI. The ends were cut back, 4 bases at V and 0 bases at J, with 12 bases in the middle. The DNA of the CDR3 is TGTGCCAGCAGTTCCACCACAGTAGCTAACTATGGCTACACCTTC. Protein product: CASSSTTVANYGYTF.

The chain uses TRBV28 and TRBJ2-5; 7 nucleotides match TRBD2. The germline V gene encodes CDR1 MDHEN and CDR2 SYDVKM. This CDR3 has 14 amino acids. CDR3 in amino acids: CSSSGLAEGETQYF. The CDR3 DNA follows: TGTTCTTCCTCCGGGCTAGCGGAGGGAGAGACCCAGTACTTC.

The chain combines TRBV7-9 with TRBJ1-5; tentatively, D is TRBD1 (5 bases). V was shortened by 5 bases and J by 5 bases, with 16 bases between the two germline ends. CDR3 length: 15 residues. Germline V lookup: CDR1 SEHNR, CDR2 FQNEAQ (reference sequence). The CDR3 bases are TGTGCCAGCAGCCGAGCTGGGGCAGTTGATCAGCCCCAGCATTTT. It encodes CASSRAGAVDQPQHF. Supplemented by reference TRBV7-9 and TRBJ1-5, the full variable domain reads DTGVSQNPRHKITKRGQNVTFRCDPISEHNRLYWYRQTLGQGPEFLTYFQNEAQLEKSRLLSDRFSAERPKGSFSTLEIQRTEQGDSAMYLCASSRAGAVDQPQHFGDGTRLSIL.

The chain carries TRBV4-3 and TRBJ2-2; 11 bases map to TRBD1. The CDR3 contains 14 residues. Germline V lookup: CDR1 LGHNA, CDR2 YSLEER. Trimming cost V 8 bases and J 7 bases; bases outside gene matches: 6. The CDR3 DNA reads as TGCGCCAGCCGCGGACAGGGGGCTGTCGGGGAGCTGTTTTTT. This codes for CASRGQGAVGELFF.

The chain uses TRBV7-9 and TRBJ2-3; TRBD1 agrees at 7 bases. J lost 5 bases, V lost 5 bases, and 10 bases had no gene match. Germline CDR1 SEHNR, CDR2 FQNEAQ (reference sequence). The CDR3 length is 15 residues. CDR3 nucleotides: TGTGCCAGCAGCCGTACCGGGACAGCCGGAGATACGCAGTATTTT. As protein: CASSRTGTAGDTQYF.

The chain has TRBV28 and TRBJ2-5, with TRBD1 matching over 9 bases. V lost 4 bases and J lost 2; bases outside the gene matches: 8. This CDR3 is built from 16 residues. Germline CDR1 and CDR2: MDHEN and SYDVKM. CDR3 sequence (DNA): TGTGCCAGCAGTTCGTCCGGGACAGGGAGGCAAGAGACCCAGTACTTC. Protein: CASSSSGTGRQETQYF.

The V call is TRBV5-4, the J call TRBJ2-6; 11 bases match TRBD2. Trimming took 4 bases from V and 1 from J; bases not matched to a gene: 4. This CDR3 has 17 amino acids. Germline assignment: CDR1 SGHNT and CDR2 YYREEE (reference sequence). CDR3 DNA: TGTGCCAGCAGCCCGCGGACTAGCGGGTCTGGGGCCAACGTCCTGACTTTC. Amino acid sequence: CASSPRTSGSGANVLTF.

CDR3 sequence reads: CASSPMDTGQGSGNTIYF. CDR3 sequence (DNA): TGTGCCAGCTCACCAATGGATACGGGACAGGGGTCTGGAAACACCATATATTTT. The rearrangement links TRBV18 to TRBJ1-3, with 10 positions matching TRBD1. J gave up 1 base and V 2 bases, and 8 bases lay outside the gene matches. Germline V CDR1 and CDR2: KGHSH, LQKENI. The CDR3 has 18 amino acids.

The chain combines TRBV7-6 with TRBJ1-2; TRBD1 agrees at 12 bases. The germline CDR1 and CDR2 sequences are SGHVS and FNYEAQ. The CDR3 covers 16 residues. V trimming: 5 bases; J trimming: 8 bases; junction bases outside the gene matches: 12. This chain's CDR3 is CASSQGSGQGAGGYTF. DNA of the CDR3: TGTGCCAGCAGCCAGGGTTCGGGACAGGGGGCTGGCGGCTACACCTTC.

The J gene is TRBJ2-1, the V gene TRBV7-2, with D possibly being TRBD2 (5 bases). This CDR3 is built from 16 residues. V lost 2 bases and J 2 bases, leaving 13 bases between the germline ends. Germline loops: CDR1 SGHTA, CDR2 FQGNSA. In DNA, the CDR3 is TGTGCCAGCAGCTTATTCTCAAGGGAGACCTACAATGAGCAGTTCTTC. This encodes CASSLFSRETYNEQFF.

This chain connects TRBV11-2 to TRBJ1-2; D possibly corresponds to TRBD1 (6 bases). Trimming removed 3 bases from V and 4 bases from J, with 15 bases in between. The germline gives CDR1 SGHAT, CDR2 FQNNGV. This CDR3 is built from 15 residues. DNA of the CDR3: TGTGCCAGCAGCTTGAGGGGACAAACTATCTATGGCTACACCTTC. This translates into CASSLRGQTIYGYTF.

This clone was counted between two and nine times. This sequence joins TRBV11-2 and TRBJ2-7; D uncertain. Germline V lookup: CDR1 SGHAT, CDR2 FQNNGV. The CDR3 runs to 13 residues. Trimming shortened V by 0 bases and J by 0 bases, and 3 bases separated the two germline ends. CDR3 sequence: CASSLESSYEQYF. CDR3 sequence (DNA): TGTGCCAGCAGCTTAGAGAGCTCCTACGAGCAGTACTTC.